The clone carrying this T cell receptor (beta chain) was picked up one time. Its specificity is unknown. Generated by immunoSEQ multiplex PCR, the TCRdb table keeps only in-frame clones and is missing some. Of 65,000 to 90,000 clones detected, around 90% appear once; the ten largest clones hold around 4%. The data were taken from a study of cytomegalovirus exposure and HLA in healthy donors. General observations from the study: 164 TCR beta chains were listed as cytomegalovirus-associated. Reportedly, cytomegalovirus status was diagnosed with high sensitivity and specificity.

This receptor was obtained from a woman under 30 in good health and CMV-seropositive. What was sequenced was PBMCs.

This CDR3 is CASSIRETQYF. The DNA of the CDR3 is TGTGCCAGCAGTATCAGGGAGACCCAGTACTTC. The chain carries TRBV6-6 and TRBJ2-5; D is unclear. This CDR3 is built from 11 residues. Germline lookup yields CDR1 MNHNY and CDR2 SVGAGI (reference sequence). The V and J ends lost 5 bases and 5 bases respectively, with 6 bases between them.